The 20 T cell receptor beta chains in this list originate from one sample, sequenced in a study of blood T cell repertoires in COVID-19. Sequenced by immunoSEQ multiplex PCR; TCRdb stores in-frame clones only, minus some. This sample carries more than 200,000 clones, about 86% of them seen once, and the ten largest clones take 4.4%. The specimen sequenced was peripheral blood. Receptors originate from a man in his fifties with active or convalescent COVID-19.

The rearrangement uses TRBV4-1 and TRBJ2-2, with a possible D match to TRBD1 (6 bases). V was pared by 6 bases and J by 5 bases, with 19 bases between. CDR1 MGHRA and CDR2 YSYEKL come from the germline V gene. This CDR3 region has 16 residues. CDR3 protein: CASSSSGDASTGELFF. The CDR3 nucleotides read TGCGCCAGCAGTTCTTCAGGGGATGCTAGTACCGGGGAGCTGTTTTTT.

This chain uses TRBV5-4 with TRBJ2-7; 8 bases match TRBD1. This CDR3 comprises 13 residues. Looked up from germline, CDR1 is SGHNT and CDR2 is YYREEE (reference sequence). With 3 bases clipped from V and 5 bases from J, the junction kept 4 bases outside the gene matches. DNA for the CDR3: TGTGCCAGCAGCTACGGACAGGGAGACGAGCAGTACTTC. Encoded protein: CASSYGQGDEQYF.

The chain couples TRBV7-8 to TRBJ1-5; TRBD1 aligns across 8 bases. The CDR3 consists of 15 residues. V was pared by 3 bases and J by 6 bases, with 7 bases of the junction left unmatched. CDR1 is SGHVS, CDR2 FQNEAQ, per germline. DNA for the CDR3: TGTGCCAGCAGCTTGGACAGGGTGGGGGCTCAGCCCCAGCATTTT. This translates into CASSLDRVGAQPQHF.

The CDR3 protein is CASSPDRRSSYEQYF. The CDR3, as DNA: TGTGCCAGCAGTCCCGACAGGCGGAGCTCCTACGAGCAGTACTTC. The chain uses TRBV6-5 and TRBJ2-7, with D tentatively TRBD1 (6 bases). V lost 5 bases and J 0 bases, leaving 14 bases between the germline ends. The CDR3 spans 15 residues. Germline values: CDR1 MNHEY, CDR2 SVGAGI.

The gene calls are TRBV5-1 and TRBJ1-2; D possibly corresponds to TRBD1 (6 bases). The V end lost 0 bases, the J end lost 6 bases, and 12 bases lay between the germline ends. Germline CDR1 is SGHRS and CDR2 is YFSETQ. The CDR3 covers 14 residues. The CDR3 DNA is TGCGCCAGCAGCTTGGGGAATCGGACAGATGGCTACACCTTC. This codes for CASSLGNRTDGYTF. The full variable domain, with the rest looked up from reference TRBV5-1 and TRBJ1-2, is KAGVTQTPRYLIKTRGQQVTLSCSPISGHRSVSWYQQTPGQGLQFLFEYFSETQRNKGNFPGRFSGRQFSNSRSEMNVSTLELGDSALYLCASSLGNRTDGYTFGSGTRLTVV.

This chain joins TRBV5-4 and TRBJ2-3; tentative D call: TRBD2 (5 bases). In germline, CDR1 is SGHNT, CDR2 YYREEE (reference sequence). V was trimmed by 0 bases and J by 3 bases, leaving 11 bases between them. The CDR3 runs to 15 residues. CDR3 sequence (DNA): TGTGCCAGCAGCTTGGGAACGAGGGCAACAGATACGCAGTATTTT. Translation gives CASSLGTRATDTQYF.

The chain uses TRBV6-5 and TRBJ1-2; 8 nucleotides line up with TRBD1. Germline lookup yields CDR1 MNHEY and CDR2 SVGAGI. With 2 bases clipped from V and 8 bases from J, the junction kept 7 bases outside the gene matches. CDR3 length equals 14 residues. The CDR3 DNA follows: TGTGCCAGCAGTTACGTCGGACAGGGAGACGGCTACACCTTC. Protein product: CASSYVGQGDGYTF.

This clone came up once. The chain combines TRBV5-1 with TRBJ2-7; 7 bases agree with TRBD2. Germline V gene lookup returns CDR1 SGHRS and CDR2 YFSETQ. The trim removed 0 bases at V and 0 bases at J, leaving 6 bases unmatched. The CDR3 covers 16 residues. CDR3 in amino acids: CASSLAGRELSYEQYF. CDR3 DNA sequence: TGCGCCAGCAGCTTGGCGGGGCGGGAGCTCTCCTACGAGCAGTACTTC.

The rearrangement joins TRBV2 to TRBJ2-7; weak D call: TRBD2 (6 bases). Trimming took 10 bases from V and 2 from J, leaving 12 bases between them. The CDR3 is 12 amino acids. Germline V gene sequence: CDR1 SNHLY, CDR2 FYNNEI. CDR3 bases: TGTGCCAAAGGGGCTAGCGCCTACGAGCAGTACTTC. It codes for CAKGASAYEQYF.

The chain employs TRBV6-5 and TRBJ2-1, with 8 nucleotides matching TRBD1. CDR3 size: 13 residues. The trim removed 6 bases at V and 8 bases at J, leaving 6 bases unmatched. Germline V gene sequence: CDR1 MNHEY, CDR2 SVGAGI. The CDR3 DNA reads TGTGCCAGCAGCGTAGACAGGGGAGATGAGCAGTTCTTC. This sequence encodes CASSVDRGDEQFF.

J is TRBJ2-1 and V is TRBV18; TRBD2 is a possible D gene (6 bases). V gave up 0 bases and J gave up 8 bases, with 11 bases separating them. The CDR3 runs 14 residues. Per the germline V gene, CDR1 is KGHSH and CDR2 is LQKENI. CDR3 in amino acids: CASSPPSAGDEQFF. The CDR3 DNA follows: TGTGCCAGCTCACCACCGTCAGCGGGCGATGAGCAGTTCTTC.

CDR3 in DNA: TGTGCCAGCAGCTTGCCCGGGACAGGACGCGGAAACACCATATATTTT. This sequence encodes CASSLPGTGRGNTIYF. V usage is TRBV5-4 and J usage is TRBJ1-3, with TRBD1 matching 8 bases. V lost 1 base and J lost 4; bases outside the gene matches: 7. Per germline, CDR1 SGHNT and CDR2 YYREEE (reference sequence). This CDR3 spans 16 amino acids.

CDR3 residues: CASSTRLPKVREAFF. Written as DNA, the CDR3 is TGTGCCAGCAGCACCCGACTGCCAAAAGTCCGTGAAGCTTTCTTT. The chain couples TRBV14 to TRBJ1-1; D unclear. Trimming pared 5 bases from V and 7 bases from J, leaving 20 bases between. This CDR3 has 15 amino acids. Looked up from germline, CDR1 is SGHDN and CDR2 is FVKESK.

Comments on this clone: At the DNA level, this CDR3 is encoded by other sequences in the same sample as well. V usage is TRBV6-5 and J usage is TRBJ1-5; D is unclear. This CDR3 contains 14 residues. V lost 2 bases and J 0 bases, leaving 5 bases between the germline ends. In germline, CDR1 is MNHEY, CDR2 SVGAGI. DNA for the CDR3: TGTGCCAGCAGTTACCTCCCTAGCAATCAGCCCCAGCATTTT. Translation: CASSYLPSNQPQHF.

This chain connects TRBV6-5 to TRBJ1-6, with TRBD1 identical over 7 bases. J lost 6 bases, V lost 2 bases, and 4 bases had no gene match. The CDR3 loop spans 15 amino acids. CDR1 is MNHEY, CDR2 SVGAGI, per germline. The CDR3 DNA sequence: TGTGCCAGCAGTTACACCGACAGGGCTAATTCACCCCTCCACTTT. Its protein product is CASSYTDRANSPLHF.

Worth noting for this clone: One end of the junction does not line up with germline, which may come from a read error. The sample contains more than one DNA sequence encoding this CDR3. The V gene is TRBV7-8, the J gene TRBJ2-2; a weak D match, TRBD1 (6 bases). Germline values: CDR1 SGHVS, CDR2 FQNEAQ. The CDR3 spans 15 residues. CDR3 amino acids: CASSRVGGATGELFF. Written as DNA, the CDR3 is TGTGCCAGCAGCCGCGTAGGGGGAGCAACCGGAGAGCTGTTTTTT.

The J gene is TRBJ2-5, the V gene TRBV6-5; D gene uncertain. The CDR3 consists of 16 residues. The germline gives CDR1 MNHEY, CDR2 SVGAGI. The V end lost 0 bases, the J end lost 1 base, and 12 bases lay between the germline ends. CDR3 in amino acids: CASSYSKQRSQETQYF. The CDR3 DNA is TGTGCCAGCAGTTACTCCAAACAGAGATCCCAAGAGACCCAGTACTTC.

The J gene is TRBJ2-3, the V gene TRBV2; tentatively, D is TRBD1 (5 bases). The V gene's germline CDR1 is SNHLY and CDR2 FYNNEI. The CDR3 is 12 amino acids. Trimming shortened V by 10 bases and J by 5 bases, and 13 bases separated the two germline ends. Here the CDR3 DNA reads TGTGCCATACAGGCCACGAGAGATACGCAGTATTTT. As protein: CAIQATRDTQYF.

This rearrangement joins TRBV11-2 to TRBJ1-3, with D unresolved. V was shortened by 3 bases and J by 3 bases, with 9 bases between the two germline ends. CDR3 length: 14 residues. The germline CDR1 and CDR2 sequences are SGHAT and FQNNGV. The CDR3: CASSLDSRGNTIYF. CDR3 DNA sequence: TGTGCCAGCAGCTTGGACTCTCGTGGAAACACCATATATTTT.

The CDR3 nucleotides are TGTGCCAGCAGCATCAGCGGGGTCTCCTACAATGAGCAGTTCTTC. Translated, it gives CASSISGVSYNEQFF. This chain connects TRBV7-3 to TRBJ2-1; the match to TRBD2 covers 7 bases. The CDR3 runs 15 residues. Germline V gives CDR1 SGHTA, CDR2 FQGTGA. J lost 0 bases, V lost 5 bases, and 4 bases had no gene match.